This T cell receptor (beta chain) was found in a study of immune evolution from preneoplasia to lung adenocarcinoma. Patient tissue came from resections in Japan or China, 2014–2017. Macro-dissection enriched premalignant or tumor cells before nucleic acid extraction. Clones were sequenced by immunoSEQ multiplex PCR, and TCRdb holds only the in-frame ones, with some missing. The sample has 4,300 or so clones; around 77% are singletons. The CDR3 loop spans 16 amino acids. Germline V gives CDR1 ENHRY, CDR2 SYGVKD. J gave up 4 bases and V 7 bases, and 7 bases lay outside the gene matches. This clone was observed once.

The sequenced material came from FFPE lung adenocarcinoma in situ tissue. The chain has TRBV10-3 and TRBJ2-2; TRBD1 matches 12 bases. The source is a person aged 55-80 years with lung adenocarcinoma. This CDR3 is CAIKVGQGAITGELFF. The CDR3 nucleotides read TGTGCCATCAAGGTGGGACAGGGGGCAATCACCGGGGAGCTGTTTTTT.